Below, one TCR beta chain is given with its context. The antigen is undetermined. These data belong to a study of T cell responses to AZD1222 COVID-19 vaccine. This table comes from immunoSEQ multiplex PCR, and its TCRdb copy is limited to in-frame clones, with some not included. This sample has some 130,000 clones, with roughly 88% found just once. Study results and caveats: CD4 TCRs associated with vaccination spanned spike, dominating at 160-218 and 743-854. There were repertoire samples only from the period after the peak T cell response. Spike-specific TCR depth and breadth grew after two AZD1222 doses. Clonal diversity may have been underestimated in mostly white British donors.

The starting material was peripheral blood, obtained on day 0 of AZD1222 vaccination. The TCR comes from an adult in good health.

The chain's CDR3 is CASSWDSYTEAFF. The CDR3 nucleotides read TGTGCCAGCAGCTGGGACAGTTACACTGAAGCTTTCTTT. The chain combines TRBV7-2 with TRBJ1-1, with 7 bases fitting TRBD1. Germline V CDR1 and CDR2: SGHTA, FQGNSA. The V segment lost 4 bases and the J segment 3 bases; nucleotides outside the gene matches: 2. CDR3 length equals 13 residues.